The 25 T cell receptor beta chains below were found in one sample sequenced in a study of technical replicates of blood from a handful of donors. TCRdb keeps only in-frame clones here, not all; method: immunoSEQ multiplex PCR. The sample holds under 75,000 clones, about 86% seen once. Sequencing was performed on PBMCs. Receptor source: a human donor in good health. Some clones in this sample may be carry-over from other donors' samples.

This chain joins TRBV11-2 and TRBJ1-1; D is unclear. V shed 6 bases and J shed 8 bases, with 22 bases lying between them. The germline gives CDR1 SGHAT, CDR2 FQNNGV. The CDR3 extends over 15 amino acids. The CDR3: CASRWTDYLGKEAFF. As DNA, the CDR3 is TGTGCCAGCAGGTGGACGGACTATCTGGGGAAAGAAGCTTTCTTT.

DNA of the CDR3: TGTGCCAGCTCGACTAGCGGGGGTACCGGGGAGCTGTTTTTT. Translation gives CASSTSGGTGELFF. The chain links TRBV6-4 to TRBJ2-2, with 12 bases identical to TRBD2. This CDR3 is built from 14 residues. Trimming cost V 8 bases and J 5 bases; bases outside gene matches: 3. Germline CDR1 and CDR2: MRHNA and SNTAGT.

The chain has TRBV7-2 and TRBJ2-1; 13 nucleotides match TRBD2. This CDR3 spans 18 amino acids. V trimming: 4 bases; J trimming: 0 bases; junction bases outside the gene matches: 6. Germline lookup yields CDR1 SGHTA and CDR2 FQGNSA. This chain's CDR3 is CASSSGLAGISSYNEQFF. The CDR3 DNA reads TGTGCCAGCAGCTCGGGACTAGCGGGAATAAGCTCCTACAATGAGCAGTTCTTC.

J is TRBJ2-5 and V is TRBV18; TRBD2 might be the D (6 bases). V was shortened by 4 bases and J by 1 base, with 16 bases between the two germline ends. This CDR3 comprises 16 residues. Germline assignment: CDR1 KGHSH and CDR2 LQKENI. The chain's CDR3 is CASSRMGAGRQETQYF. CDR3 coding DNA: TGTGCCAGCTCACGAATGGGCGCGGGACGCCAAGAGACCCAGTACTTC.

The genes are TRBV6-5 and TRBJ2-6; weak D call: TRBD1 (6 bases). The CDR3 runs 16 residues. Germline-derived CDR1 and CDR2 are MNHEY and SVGAGI. V was clipped by 3 bases and J by 0 bases, with 9 bases between them. The CDR3 spells CASSYDRSSGANVLTF. In DNA form, the CDR3 reads TGTGCCAGCAGTTATGACAGGAGCTCTGGGGCCAACGTCCTGACTTTC.

The chain links TRBV14 to TRBJ2-1; perhaps TRBD2 as D (5 bases). The CDR3 contains 16 residues. CDR1 and CDR2 from the germline V gene are SGHDN and FVKESK. Trimming stripped 5 bases from V and 3 bases from J, with 17 bases between. CDR3 DNA sequence: TGTGCCAGCAGCTCCCTCTCCGCGGGTTTCTACAATGAGCAGTTCTTC. Translated: CASSSLSAGFYNEQFF.

The chain links TRBV7-9 to TRBJ1-2; D is undetermined. The CDR3 is 14 amino acids. Germline loops: CDR1 SEHNR, CDR2 FQNEAQ (reference sequence). V lost 1 base, J lost 4 bases, and 10 bases lay in between. CDR3 sequence reads: CASSLVFPVYGYTF. In nucleotides, the CDR3 is TGTGCCAGCAGCTTAGTATTTCCAGTCTATGGCTACACCTTC.

V and J are TRBV30 and TRBJ2-3; the match to TRBD2 covers 10 bases. V trimming: 3 bases; J trimming: 10 bases; junction bases outside the gene matches: 10. The germline CDR1 and CDR2 sequences are GTSNPN and SVGIG (reference sequence). This CDR3 comprises 14 residues. This chain's CDR3 is CAWSGTSVSLSQYF. The CDR3 bases are TGTGCCTGGAGCGGGACTAGCGTATCCCTTTCGCAGTATTTT. The whole variable domain, remainder taken from reference TRBV30 and TRBJ2-3, is SQTIHQWPATLVQPVGSPLSLECTVEGTSNPNLYWYRQAAGRGLQLLFYSVGIGQISSEVPQNLSASRPQDRQFILSSKKLLLSDSGFYLCAWSGTSVSLSQYFGPGTRLTVL.

The chain joins TRBV11-3 to TRBJ2-7; 9 bases are a match to TRBD1. The CDR3 is 14 residues long. V gave up 3 bases and J gave up 7 bases; unmatched junction bases: 7. Germline CDR1 and CDR2: SGHNT and YENEEA. The CDR3 reads CASSLGQGVKEQYF. The CDR3 DNA sequence: TGTGCCAGCAGCTTGGGACAGGGAGTAAAGGAGCAGTACTTC.

The chain joins TRBV4-3 to TRBJ1-4, with a weak D call TRBD1 (6 bases). Trimming took 6 bases from V and 7 from J, leaving 18 bases between them. Germline-derived CDR1 and CDR2 are LGHNA and YSLEER. The CDR3 length is 15 residues. DNA of the CDR3: TGCGCCAGCAGTCAGCCCGGGGGGCTTGGTGAAAAACTGTTTTTT. This translates into CASSQPGGLGEKLFF.

The rearrangement links TRBV11-1 to TRBJ1-1; D is unclear. In germline, CDR1 is SGHAT, CDR2 FQDESV (reference sequence). V shed 5 bases and J shed 5 bases, with 9 bases lying between them. CDR3 length: 12 residues. CDR3: CASSQTGTEAFF. CDR3 nucleotides: TGTGCCAGCAGCCAAACCGGGACTGAAGCTTTCTTT. The complete variable domain, with remaining parts taken from reference TRBV11-1 and TRBJ1-1, reads EAEVAQSPRYKITEKSQAVAFWCDPISGHATLYWYRQILGQGPELLVQFQDESVVDDSQLPKDRFSAERLKGVDSTLKIQPAELGDSAMYLCASSQTGTEAFFGQGTRLTVV.

This rearrangement joins TRBV6-5 to TRBJ2-5; possibly TRBD2 for D (5 bases). The germline gives CDR1 MNHEY, CDR2 SVGAGI. With 6 bases removed from V and 7 bases from J, the gap between germline ends came to 15 bases. The CDR3 is 13 amino acids. CDR3 residues: CASRSSGPGTQYF. DNA for the CDR3: TGTGCCAGCAGATCAAGCGGCCCTGGGACCCAGTACTTC.

The chain is built from TRBV7-9 and TRBJ2-5; D is possibly TRBD2 (5 bases). The CDR3 is 15 residues long. Per germline, CDR1 SEHNR and CDR2 FQNEAQ (reference sequence). With 5 bases removed from V and 4 bases from J, the gap between germline ends came to 17 bases. The CDR3 nucleotides are TGTGCCAGCAGCCTCGCACTAGAAAGTAGAGAGACCCAGTACTTC. Translating gives CASSLALESRETQYF.

V and J are TRBV7-2 and TRBJ2-1; weak D call: TRBD2 (6 bases). The V gene lost 2 bases and the J gene lost 8 bases, with 22 bases spanning the gap. The germline V gene has CDR1 SGHTA and CDR2 FQGNSA. The CDR3 covers 17 residues. The CDR3 DNA reads TGTGCCAGCAGCTTAACCAAAGCGGGCCGAGGAAGGTATGAGCAGTTCTTC. Amino acids: CASSLTKAGRGRYEQFF.

V usage is TRBV9 and J usage is TRBJ2-1; TRBD2 agrees at 8 bases. This CDR3 region has 16 residues. Unmatched junction bases numbered 10, after V lost 4 bases and J lost 4 bases. Germline loops: CDR1 SGDLS, CDR2 YYNGEE. The chain's CDR3 is CASSPGAGVGYNEQFF. CDR3 DNA sequence: TGTGCCAGCAGCCCCGGAGCGGGAGTGGGGTACAATGAGCAGTTCTTC. The variable domain in full, with the rest retrieved from reference TRBV9 and TRBJ2-1, is DSGVTQTPKHLITATGQRVTLRCSPRSGDLSVYWYQQSLDQGLQFLIQYYNGEERAKGNILERFSAQQFPDLHSELNLSSLELGDSALYFCASSPGAGVGYNEQFFGPGTRLTVL.

The chain carries TRBV11-2 and TRBJ2-7; perhaps TRBD2 as D (6 bases). V shed 3 bases and J shed 3 bases, with 15 bases lying between them. This CDR3 has 15 residues. Germline V gene lookup returns CDR1 SGHAT and CDR2 FQNNGV. The CDR3 DNA sequence: TGTGCCAGCAGCTTCCTAGGAGGGAGAAGCTACGAGCAGTACTTC. Protein: CASSFLGGRSYEQYF.

V gene TRBV7-2 combines with J gene TRBJ2-5, with 10 positions matching TRBD2. The CDR3 totals 14 residues. CDR1 is SGHTA, CDR2 FQGNSA, per germline. Trimming removed 4 bases from V and 4 bases from J; junction bases left unmatched: 3. CDR3 protein: CASSSPSGGETQYF. CDR3 DNA: TGTGCCAGCAGCTCGCCTAGCGGGGGAGAGACCCAGTACTTC.

By sample fraction, this clone is medium-sized (0.01 to 0.1%). The gene calls are TRBV28 and TRBJ2-7, with TRBD2 matching over 9 bases. The CDR3 extends over 18 amino acids. V trimming: 7 bases; J trimming: 7 bases; junction bases outside the gene matches: 23. Germline V gives CDR1 MDHEN, CDR2 SYDVKM. Written as DNA, the CDR3 is TGTGCCAGCATCTGGGCTAGCGGGGTCCTGGGGCCTATGGAGGAGCAGTACTTC. This encodes CASIWASGVLGPMEEQYF. Filled out from reference TRBV28 and TRBJ2-7, the complete variable domain reads DVKVTQSSRYLVKRTGEKVFLECVQDMDHENMFWYRQDPGLGLRLIYFSYDVKMKEKGDIPEGYSVSREKKERFSLILESASTNQTSMYLCASIWASGVLGPMEEQYFGPGTRLTVT.

V usage is TRBV9 and J usage is TRBJ2-1; a weak D match, TRBD1 (5 bases). The CDR3 loop spans 13 amino acids. The germline V gene encodes CDR1 SGDLS and CDR2 YYNGEE. V lost 2 bases and J 7 bases, leaving 10 bases between the germline ends. This CDR3 is CASSVTGTNEQFF. The CDR3 DNA sequence: TGTGCCAGCAGCGTCACAGGAACGAATGAGCAGTTCTTC.

The CDR3 here is CASSPPGREQFF. CDR3 coding DNA: TGTGCCAGCTCACCACCGGGGAGAGAGCAGTTCTTC. J is TRBJ2-1 and V is TRBV18; a possible D gene is TRBD2 (5 bases). Germline CDR1 and CDR2: KGHSH and LQKENI. V lost 0 bases and J 10 bases, leaving 7 bases between the germline ends. The CDR3 extends over 12 amino acids.

This clone was seen once. V and J are TRBV7-3 and TRBJ2-7; 7 nucleotides line up with TRBD2. The CDR3 is 15 amino acids. Germline CDR1 and CDR2: SGHTA and FQGTGA. The ends lost 0 bases at V and 2 bases at J; junction bases unmatched: 4. The CDR3 loop is CASSLTGGGTYEQYF. CDR3 nucleotide sequence: TGTGCCAGCAGCTTAACTGGCGGGGGAACCTACGAGCAGTACTTC.

The chain is built from TRBV4-2 and TRBJ2-5; tentative D call: TRBD1 (5 bases). Deletions cut 0 bases from V and 1 base from J, with 12 bases between. The germline CDR1 and CDR2 sequences are LGHNA and YNFKEQ. This CDR3 spans 16 amino acids. The CDR3 nucleotides read TGTGCCAGCAGCCAAGATTGGGGCAGGGTCCAAGAGACCCAGTACTTC. Translating gives CASSQDWGRVQETQYF.

The rearrangement uses TRBV30 and TRBJ1-1; TRBD1 might be the D (5 bases). The CDR3 runs 15 residues. Per germline, CDR1 GTSNPN and CDR2 SVGIG (reference sequence). Trimming stripped 0 bases from V and 0 bases from J, with 11 bases between. As DNA, the CDR3 is TGTGCCTGGAGTGTTGTGGCAGGGATGAACACTGAAGCTTTCTTT. It is translated as CAWSVVAGMNTEAFF.

The V gene is TRBV5-1, the J gene TRBJ1-6; 7 bases map to TRBD1. V shed 3 bases and J 6 bases; nucleotides not matched to a gene: 6. Germline CDR1 is SGHRS and CDR2 is YFSETQ. CDR3 length: 15 amino acids. As DNA, the CDR3 is TGCGCCAGCAGCTCAGCGACAGGGTTTAATTCACCCCTCCACTTT. Its translation is CASSSATGFNSPLHF. The full variable domain, completed using reference TRBV5-1 and TRBJ1-6, is KAGVTQTPRYLIKTRGQQVTLSCSPISGHRSVSWYQQTPGQGLQFLFEYFSETQRNKGNFPGRFSGRQFSNSRSEMNVSTLELGDSALYLCASSSATGFNSPLHFGNGTRLTVT.

This chain's CDR3 is CASSATGQVMNNEQFF. The CDR3 bases are TGTGCCAGCAGTGCAACGGGACAGGTGATGAACAATGAGCAGTTCTTC. J is TRBJ2-1 and V is TRBV27, with TRBD1 matching 8 bases. J was trimmed by 5 bases and V by 5 bases; bases with no gene match: 11. The CDR3 totals 16 residues. Germline CDR1 is MNHEY and CDR2 is SMNVEV (reference sequence).